These 10 T cell receptor beta chains share one sample of origin, sequenced in a study of T cell responses to AZD1222 COVID-19 vaccine. The method was immunoSEQ multiplex PCR; TCRdb's version includes in-frame clones alone and lacks a portion of them. The table lists 90,000 to 150,000 clones, 80% to 90% of them singletons, with just under 9.5% in the top ten. The source material was peripheral blood, sampled on day 0 of AZD1222 vaccination. Receptors originate from an adult in good health.

CDR3 sequence reads: CASSLERGRRNEQYF. CDR3 in DNA: TGTGCCAGCAGCTTGGAGAGGGGGCGTAGGAACGAGCAGTACTTC. V gene TRBV5-4 combines with J gene TRBJ2-7; 7 bases match TRBD1. The V and J ends lost 0 bases and 5 bases, in that order; junction bases with no gene match: 8. CDR1 SGHNT and CDR2 YYREEE come from the germline V gene (reference sequence). This CDR3 comprises 15 residues.

Judged by abundance, this clone is medium-sized. The chain links TRBV29-1 to TRBJ1-5; 8 nucleotides match TRBD1. The CDR3 length is 16 residues. Germline V gene lookup returns CDR1 SQVTM and CDR2 ANQGSEA. Germline trimming cut 5 bases from V and 0 bases from J; bases unmatched to any gene: 9. CDR3: CSVWNRGENSNQPQHF. The DNA for the CDR3 is TGCAGCGTTTGGAACAGGGGGGAAAATAGCAATCAGCCCCAGCATTTT.

V and J are TRBV13 and TRBJ1-4; unclear D gene. The V end was cut by 6 bases, the J end by 0 bases, with 8 bases between. CDR1 and CDR2 (germline): PRHDT, FYEKMQ (reference sequence). This CDR3 is 14 amino acids long. The CDR3 protein is CASSWGATNEKLFF. CDR3 DNA sequence: TGTGCCAGCAGTTGGGGTGCAACTAATGAAAAACTGTTTTTT.

This chain links TRBV30 with TRBJ2-5, with 10 bases matching TRBD2. This CDR3 has 14 residues. Germline CDR1 GTSNPN, CDR2 SVGIG (reference sequence). The V gene end was trimmed by 3 bases and the J gene end by 3 bases; junction bases not matched to a gene: 4. The CDR3 is CAWRTSGPEETQYF. The CDR3 nucleotides are TGTGCCTGGAGGACTAGCGGGCCTGAAGAGACCCAGTACTTC.

The chain carries TRBV20-1 and TRBJ2-7; TRBD2 aligns across 9 bases. Germline V gene data show CDR1 as DFQATT and CDR2 as SNEGSKA (reference sequence). The CDR3 covers 14 residues. Losses at the gene ends were 3 bases for V and 2 bases for J; bases not matched to a gene: 5. CDR3 protein: CSASIAGGPYEQYF. In nucleotides, the CDR3 is TGCAGTGCTAGTATCGCGGGAGGGCCCTACGAGCAGTACTTC.

V gene TRBV18 combines with J gene TRBJ2-2, with TRBD1 as a possible D gene (5 bases). Trimming left V 8 bases short and J 5 bases short, with 18 bases between. The CDR3 has 15 amino acids. CDR1 and CDR2 (germline): KGHSH, LQKENI. This chain's CDR3 is CASAESGMSTGELFF. The DNA of the CDR3 is TGTGCCAGCGCCGAATCAGGGATGTCGACCGGGGAGCTGTTTTTT. Combining the CDR3 with reference TRBV18 and TRBJ2-2 gives the whole variable domain NAGVMQNPRHLVRRRGQEARLRCSPMKGHSHVYWYRQLPEEGLKFMVYLQKENIIDESGMPKERFSAEFPKEGPSILRIQQVVRGDSAAYFCASAESGMSTGELFFGEGSRLTVL.

The chain carries TRBV7-8 and TRBJ1-6; a weak D match, TRBD1 (5 bases). Germline CDR1 is SGHVS and CDR2 is FQNEAQ. The V end was cut by 5 bases, the J end by 8 bases, with 10 bases between. The CDR3 runs 13 residues. CDR3 amino acids: CASSGGIYSPLHF. In nucleotides, the CDR3 is TGTGCCAGCAGCGGGGGAATATATTCACCCCTCCACTTT.

The gene calls are TRBV12-5 and TRBJ2-3; D gene unclear. The V end was cut by 6 bases, the J end by 7 bases, with 14 bases between. The CDR3 sequence is 13 residues long. CDR1 is LGHNT, CDR2 FRNRAP, per germline. CDR3 amino acids: CASGPPSGNTQYF. The DNA of the CDR3 is TGTGCTAGTGGCCCCCCTAGTGGGAATACGCAGTATTTT.

Of note for this clone: It is likely a read error, because the conserved phenylalanine at the end of the CDR3 is missing. Because the CDR3's place on the DNA is in doubt, the DNA is left out and the CDR3 is given as listed by TCRdb. The chain recombines TRBV10-1 with TRBJ2-2. 11 amino acids form the CDR3, both terminal residues included. In germline, CDR1 is WNHNN, CDR2 SYGVQD (reference sequence). This CDR3 is CASSAGDEIYR.

The rearrangement links TRBV6-1 to TRBJ2-7; 7 bases agree with TRBD1. The CDR3 is 14 amino acids. Trimming cost V 3 bases and J 2 bases; bases outside gene matches: 4. Germline V gene sequence: CDR1 MNHNS, CDR2 SASEGT. The CDR3 loop is CASSDRDRTYEQYF. CDR3 DNA: TGTGCCAGCAGTGACCGGGACAGAACCTACGAGCAGTACTTC.